This T cell receptor beta chain was recorded in a study of T cell changes during pregnancy in multiple sclerosis. Generated by immunoSEQ multiplex PCR, the TCRdb table keeps only in-frame clones and is missing some. The repertoire includes over 50,000 clones, approximately 85% of them detected once, and approximately 1.7% sits in the top ten. Germline CDR1 PRHDT, CDR2 FYEKMQ (reference sequence). CDR3 length: 16 residues. Trimming removed 4 bases at V and 7 bases at J, with 19 bases between. The source material was peripheral blood, sampled in the first trimester of pregnancy. The genes are TRBV13 and TRBJ1-4; D is ambiguous. This sequence originates from a female donor with multiple sclerosis, enrolled in a pregnancy study. Here the CDR3 reads CASSSTRKGRGEKLFF. CDR3 sequence (DNA): TGTGCCAGCAGCTCGACCCGGAAGGGCCGGGGTGAAAAACTGTTTTTT.